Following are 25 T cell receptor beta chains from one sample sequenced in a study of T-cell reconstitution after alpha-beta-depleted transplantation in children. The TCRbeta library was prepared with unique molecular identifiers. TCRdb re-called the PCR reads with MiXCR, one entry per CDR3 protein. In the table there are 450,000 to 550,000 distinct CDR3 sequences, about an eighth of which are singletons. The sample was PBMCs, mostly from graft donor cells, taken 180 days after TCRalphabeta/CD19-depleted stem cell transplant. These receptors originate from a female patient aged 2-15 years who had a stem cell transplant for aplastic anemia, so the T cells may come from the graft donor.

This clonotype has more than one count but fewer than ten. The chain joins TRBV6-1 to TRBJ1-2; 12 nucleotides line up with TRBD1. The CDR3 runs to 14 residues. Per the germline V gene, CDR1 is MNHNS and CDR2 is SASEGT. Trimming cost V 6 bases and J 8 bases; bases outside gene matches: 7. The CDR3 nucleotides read TGTGCCAGCAGCAAGGGACAGGGGGCGCTCGGCTACACCTTC. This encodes CASSKGQGALGYTF.

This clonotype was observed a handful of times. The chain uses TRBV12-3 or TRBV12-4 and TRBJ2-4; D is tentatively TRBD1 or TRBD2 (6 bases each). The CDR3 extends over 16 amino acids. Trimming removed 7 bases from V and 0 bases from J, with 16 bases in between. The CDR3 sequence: CASMGGHFIAKNIQYF. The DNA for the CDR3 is TGTGCCAGCATGGGGGGACATTTTATAGCCAAAAACATTCAGTACTTC.

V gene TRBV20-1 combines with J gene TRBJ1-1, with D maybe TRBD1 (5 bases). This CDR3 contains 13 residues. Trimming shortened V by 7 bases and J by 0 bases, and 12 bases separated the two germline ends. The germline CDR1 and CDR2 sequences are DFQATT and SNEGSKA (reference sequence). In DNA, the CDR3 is TGCAGTGGCACGGGACTGATGAACACTGAAGCTTTCTTT. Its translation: CSGTGLMNTEAFF.

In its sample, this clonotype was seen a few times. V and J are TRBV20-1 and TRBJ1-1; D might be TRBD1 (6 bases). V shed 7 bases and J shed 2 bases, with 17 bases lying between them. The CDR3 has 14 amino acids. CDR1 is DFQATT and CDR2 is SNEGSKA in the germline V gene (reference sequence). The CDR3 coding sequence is TGCAGTGTCATAGCCGACAGGATAAACACTGAAGCTTTCTTT. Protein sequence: CSVIADRINTEAFF.

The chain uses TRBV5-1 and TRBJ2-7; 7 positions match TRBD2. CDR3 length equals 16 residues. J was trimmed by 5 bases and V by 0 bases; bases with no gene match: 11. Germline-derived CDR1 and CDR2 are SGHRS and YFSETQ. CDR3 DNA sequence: TGCGCCAGCAGCTTGGATTGGAGGGAGGGCCATAACGAGCAGTACTTC. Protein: CASSLDWREGHNEQYF.

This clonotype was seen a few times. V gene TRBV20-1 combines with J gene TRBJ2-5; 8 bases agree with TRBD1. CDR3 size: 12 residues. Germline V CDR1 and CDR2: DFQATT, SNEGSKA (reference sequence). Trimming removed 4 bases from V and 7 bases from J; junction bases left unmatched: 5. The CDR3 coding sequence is TGCAGTGCTACAGACAGGGGTTGGACCCAGTACTTC. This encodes CSATDRGWTQYF.

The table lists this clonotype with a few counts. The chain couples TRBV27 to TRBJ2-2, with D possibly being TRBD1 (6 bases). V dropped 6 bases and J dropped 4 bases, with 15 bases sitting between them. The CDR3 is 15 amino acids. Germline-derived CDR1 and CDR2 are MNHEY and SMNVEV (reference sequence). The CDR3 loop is CASRLQGWGTGELFF. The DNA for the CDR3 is TGTGCCAGCAGGCTACAGGGTTGGGGCACCGGGGAGCTGTTTTTT.

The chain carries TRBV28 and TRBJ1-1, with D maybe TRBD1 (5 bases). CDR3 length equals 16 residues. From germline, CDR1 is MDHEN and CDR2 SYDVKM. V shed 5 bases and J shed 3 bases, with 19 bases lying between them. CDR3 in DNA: TGTGCCAGCAGTCCGGGCAGGGTATCATGGTACACTGAAGCTTTCTTT. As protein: CASSPGRVSWYTEAFF.

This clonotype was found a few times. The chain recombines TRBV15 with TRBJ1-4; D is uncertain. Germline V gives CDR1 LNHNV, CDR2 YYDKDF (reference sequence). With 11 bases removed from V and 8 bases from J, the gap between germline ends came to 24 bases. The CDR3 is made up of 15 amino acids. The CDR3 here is CASTMGLGLSEKLFF. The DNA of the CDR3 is TGTGCCTCGACGATGGGCCTAGGGTTGTCGGAAAAACTGTTTTTT.

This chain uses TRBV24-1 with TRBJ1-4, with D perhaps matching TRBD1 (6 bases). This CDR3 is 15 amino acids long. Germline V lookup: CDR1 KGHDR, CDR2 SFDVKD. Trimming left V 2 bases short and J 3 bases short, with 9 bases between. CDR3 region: CATSDSTGANEKLFF. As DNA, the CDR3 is TGTGCCACCAGTGATTCGACAGGAGCTAATGAAAAACTGTTTTTT.

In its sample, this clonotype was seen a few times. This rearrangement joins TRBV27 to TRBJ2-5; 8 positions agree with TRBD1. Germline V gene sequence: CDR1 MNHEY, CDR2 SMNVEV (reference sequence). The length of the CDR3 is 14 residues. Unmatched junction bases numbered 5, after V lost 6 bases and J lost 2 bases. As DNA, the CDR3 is TGTGCCAGCAGCAGGACAGGGTGGCAAGAGACCCAGTACTTC. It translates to CASSRTGWQETQYF.

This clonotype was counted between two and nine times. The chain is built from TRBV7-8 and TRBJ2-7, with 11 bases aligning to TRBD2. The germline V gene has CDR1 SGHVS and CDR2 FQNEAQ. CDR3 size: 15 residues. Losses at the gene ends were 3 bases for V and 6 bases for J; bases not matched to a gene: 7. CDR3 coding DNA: TGTGCCAGCAGCTTTAGCGGGAGGGGAACGGGCGAGCAGTACTTC. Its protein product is CASSFSGRGTGEQYF.

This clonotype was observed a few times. The DNA of the CDR3 is TGTGCCAGCAGTTGGGAGACAGGCTACAATGAGCAGTTCTTC. It translates to CASSWETGYNEQFF. The chain couples TRBV6-5 to TRBJ2-1, with a weak D call TRBD1 (6 bases). Looked up from germline, CDR1 is MNHEY and CDR2 is SVGAGI. The CDR3 contains 14 residues. V was trimmed by 4 bases and J by 3 bases, leaving 10 bases between them.

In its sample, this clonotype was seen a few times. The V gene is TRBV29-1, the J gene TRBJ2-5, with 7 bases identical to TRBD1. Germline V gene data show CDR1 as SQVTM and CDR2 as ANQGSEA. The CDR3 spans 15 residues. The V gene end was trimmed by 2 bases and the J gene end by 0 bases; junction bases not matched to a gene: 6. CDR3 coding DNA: TGCAGCGTTGAATTCAGGGGGTTTTACCAAGAGACCCAGTACTTC. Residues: CSVEFRGFYQETQYF.

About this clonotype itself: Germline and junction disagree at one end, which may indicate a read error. CDR3 sequence: CTSSLNRASLNTEAFF. The CDR3 coding sequence is TGCACCAGCAGCTTAAACAGGGCAAGTTTGAACACTGAAGCTTTCTTT. The chain joins TRBV5-1 to TRBJ1-1; D possibly corresponds to TRBD1 (6 bases). The germline gives CDR1 SGHRS, CDR2 YFSETQ. This CDR3 spans 16 amino acids.

CDR3 sequence: CSALQLETQYF. Here the CDR3 DNA reads TGCAGTGCTTTACAATTGGAGACCCAGTACTTC. The genes are TRBV20-1 and TRBJ2-5; D uncertain. This CDR3 region has 11 residues. V was pared by 5 bases and J by 5 bases, with 9 bases between. Per germline, CDR1 DFQATT and CDR2 SNEGSKA (reference sequence).

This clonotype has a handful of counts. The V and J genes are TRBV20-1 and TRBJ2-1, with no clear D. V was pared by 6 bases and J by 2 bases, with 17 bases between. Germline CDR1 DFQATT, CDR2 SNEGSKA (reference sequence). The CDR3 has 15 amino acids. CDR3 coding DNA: TGCAGTGCCGCCTCGGAAGGAAACACCTACAATGAGCAGTTCTTC. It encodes CSAASEGNTYNEQFF.

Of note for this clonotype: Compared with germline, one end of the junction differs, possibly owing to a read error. CDR3 residues: CASSLQAKNSQYF. In DNA, the CDR3 is TGTGCCAGCAGCCTTCAAGCCAAAAACAGTCAGTACTTC. The rearrangement uses TRBV3-1 and TRBJ2-4, with D unresolved. The CDR3 length is 13 residues. CDR1 and CDR2 (germline): LGHDT, YNNKEL (reference sequence).

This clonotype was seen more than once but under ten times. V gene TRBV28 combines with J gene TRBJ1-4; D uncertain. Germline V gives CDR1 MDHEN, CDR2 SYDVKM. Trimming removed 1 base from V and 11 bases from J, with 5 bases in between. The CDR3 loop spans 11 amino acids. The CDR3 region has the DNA TGTGCCAGCAGTTTATCGTTTAAACTGTTTTTT. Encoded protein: CASSLSFKLFF.

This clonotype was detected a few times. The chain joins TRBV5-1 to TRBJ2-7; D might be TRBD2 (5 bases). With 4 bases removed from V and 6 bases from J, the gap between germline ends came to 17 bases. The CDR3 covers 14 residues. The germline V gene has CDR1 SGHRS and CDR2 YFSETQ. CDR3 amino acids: CASSLASPPREQYF. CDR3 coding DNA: TGCGCCAGCAGCCTCGCTAGCCCCCCTCGCGAGCAGTACTTC.

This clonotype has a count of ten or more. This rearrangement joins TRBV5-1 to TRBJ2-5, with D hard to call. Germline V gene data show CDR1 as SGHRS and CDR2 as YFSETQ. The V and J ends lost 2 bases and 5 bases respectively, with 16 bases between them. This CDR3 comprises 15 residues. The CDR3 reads CASSFRAPLGETQYF. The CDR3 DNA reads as TGCGCCAGCAGCTTTCGGGCTCCACTTGGGGAGACCCAGTACTTC.

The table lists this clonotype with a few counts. CDR3 in amino acids: CASSLSARGEQYV. The CDR3 coding sequence is TGCGCCAGCAGCTTGTCTGCTCGGGGCGAGCAGTACGTC. The V call is TRBV5-1, the J call TRBJ2-7; D perhaps matches TRBD2 (5 bases). The CDR3 runs to 13 residues. V was trimmed by 1 base and J by 6 bases, leaving 11 bases between them. The germline V gene has CDR1 SGHRS and CDR2 YFSETQ.

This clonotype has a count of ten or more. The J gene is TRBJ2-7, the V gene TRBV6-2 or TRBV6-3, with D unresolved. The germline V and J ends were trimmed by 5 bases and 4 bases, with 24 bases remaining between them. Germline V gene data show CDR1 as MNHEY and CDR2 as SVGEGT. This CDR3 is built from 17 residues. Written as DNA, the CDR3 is TGTGCCAGCAGTCACCCGGGTCCTGCACATGGGTTATACGAGCAGTACGTC. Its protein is CASSHPGPAHGLYEQYV.

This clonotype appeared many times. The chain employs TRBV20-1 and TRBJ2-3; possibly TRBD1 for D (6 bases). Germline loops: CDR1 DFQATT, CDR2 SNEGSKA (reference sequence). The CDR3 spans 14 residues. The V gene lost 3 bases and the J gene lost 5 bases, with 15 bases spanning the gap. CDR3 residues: CSASRQGMVDTQYF. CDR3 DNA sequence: TGCAGTGCTAGTCGGCAGGGGATGGTAGATACGCAGTATTTT.

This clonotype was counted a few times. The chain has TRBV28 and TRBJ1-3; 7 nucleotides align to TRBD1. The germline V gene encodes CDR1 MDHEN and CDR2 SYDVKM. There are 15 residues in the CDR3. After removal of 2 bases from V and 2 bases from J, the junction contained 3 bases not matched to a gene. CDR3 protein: CASSLPTGAGNTIYF. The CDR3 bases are TGTGCCAGCAGTTTACCCACAGGGGCTGGAAACACCATATATTTT. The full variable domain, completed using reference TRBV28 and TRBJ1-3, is DVKVTQSSRYLVKRTGEKVFLECVQDMDHENMFWYRQDPGLGLRLIYFSYDVKMKEKGDIPEGYSVSREKKERFSLILESASTNQTSMYLCASSLPTGAGNTIYFGEGSWLTVV.